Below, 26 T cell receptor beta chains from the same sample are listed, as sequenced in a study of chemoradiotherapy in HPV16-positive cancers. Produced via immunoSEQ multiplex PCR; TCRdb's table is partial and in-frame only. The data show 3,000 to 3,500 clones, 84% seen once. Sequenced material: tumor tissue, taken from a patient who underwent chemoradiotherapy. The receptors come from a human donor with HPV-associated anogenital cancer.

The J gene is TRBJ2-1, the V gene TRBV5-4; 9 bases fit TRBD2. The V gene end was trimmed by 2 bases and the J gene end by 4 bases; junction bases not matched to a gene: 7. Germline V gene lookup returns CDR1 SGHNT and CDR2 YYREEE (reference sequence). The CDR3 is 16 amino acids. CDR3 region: CASSFNGGRGYNEQFF. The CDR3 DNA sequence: TGTGCCAGCAGCTTCAATGGCGGGAGGGGTTACAATGAGCAGTTCTTC.

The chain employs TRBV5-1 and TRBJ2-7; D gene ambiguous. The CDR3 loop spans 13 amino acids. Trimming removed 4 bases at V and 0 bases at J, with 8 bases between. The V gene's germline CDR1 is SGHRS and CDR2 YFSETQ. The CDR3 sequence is CASSASRSYEQYF. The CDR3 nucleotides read TGCGCCAGCAGCGCGAGCCGCTCCTACGAGCAGTACTTC.

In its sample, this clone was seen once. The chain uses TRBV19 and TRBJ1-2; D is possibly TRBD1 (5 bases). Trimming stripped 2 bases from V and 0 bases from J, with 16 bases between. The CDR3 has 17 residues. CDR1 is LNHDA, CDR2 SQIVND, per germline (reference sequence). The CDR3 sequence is CASSIYRGYTSNYGYTF. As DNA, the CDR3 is TGTGCCAGTAGTATATATAGGGGTTACACCTCTAACTATGGCTACACCTTC.

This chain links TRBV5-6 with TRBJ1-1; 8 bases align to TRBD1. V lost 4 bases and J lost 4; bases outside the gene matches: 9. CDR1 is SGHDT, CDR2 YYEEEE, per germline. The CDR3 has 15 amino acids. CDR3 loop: CASSPTGGVGTEAFF. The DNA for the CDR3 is TGTGCCAGCAGCCCCACAGGGGGAGTAGGCACTGAAGCTTTCTTT.

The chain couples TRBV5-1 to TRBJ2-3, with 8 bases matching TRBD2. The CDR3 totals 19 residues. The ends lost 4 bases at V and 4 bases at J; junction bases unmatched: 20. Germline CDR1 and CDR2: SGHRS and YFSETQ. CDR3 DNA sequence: TGCGCCAGCAGCCCCCGGGGAGGGGAGCGGGGGTTAAGGGCAGATACGCAGTATTTT. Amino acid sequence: CASSPRGGERGLRADTQYF.

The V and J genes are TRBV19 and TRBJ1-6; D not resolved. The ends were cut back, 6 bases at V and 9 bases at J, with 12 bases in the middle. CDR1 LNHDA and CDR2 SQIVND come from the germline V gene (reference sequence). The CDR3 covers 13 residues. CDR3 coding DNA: TGTGCCAGTAGCCTCGGGCCGTCTTCACCCCTCCACTTT. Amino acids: CASSLGPSSPLHF. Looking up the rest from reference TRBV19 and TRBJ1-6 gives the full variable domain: DGGITQSPKYLFRKEGQNVTLSCEQNLNHDAMYWYRQDPGQGLRLIYYSQIVNDFQKGDIAEGYSVSREKKESFPLTVTSAQKNPTAFYLCASSLGPSSPLHFGNGTRLTVT.

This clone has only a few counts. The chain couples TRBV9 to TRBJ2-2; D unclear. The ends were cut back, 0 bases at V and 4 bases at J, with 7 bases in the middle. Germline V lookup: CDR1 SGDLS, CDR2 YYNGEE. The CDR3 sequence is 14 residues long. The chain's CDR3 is CASSVEEFTGELFF. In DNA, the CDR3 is TGTGCCAGCAGCGTAGAGGAGTTCACCGGGGAGCTGTTTTTT. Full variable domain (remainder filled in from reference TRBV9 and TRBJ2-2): DSGVTQTPKHLITATGQRVTLRCSPRSGDLSVYWYQQSLDQGLQFLIQYYNGEERAKGNILERFSAQQFPDLHSELNLSSLELGDSALYFCASSVEEFTGELFFGEGSRLTVL.

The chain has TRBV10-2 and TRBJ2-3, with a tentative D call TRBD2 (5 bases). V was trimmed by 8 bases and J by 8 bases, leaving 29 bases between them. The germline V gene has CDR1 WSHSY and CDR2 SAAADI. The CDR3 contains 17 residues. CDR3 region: CASRPPGSDSLRSTQYF. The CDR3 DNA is TGCGCCAGCCGTCCCCCCGGCTCGGACTCCCTGAGATCTACGCAGTATTTT.

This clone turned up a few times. CDR3 nucleotides: TGTGCCATCAGCCAAGGACTAGCGGGAGTCAATGAGCAGTTCTTC. This gives the protein CAISQGLAGVNEQFF. This chain connects TRBV10-3 to TRBJ2-1, with 13 bases lining up with TRBD2. V gave up 6 bases and J gave up 6 bases; unmatched junction bases: 5. The CDR3 totals 15 residues. CDR1 ENHRY and CDR2 SYGVKD come from the germline V gene.

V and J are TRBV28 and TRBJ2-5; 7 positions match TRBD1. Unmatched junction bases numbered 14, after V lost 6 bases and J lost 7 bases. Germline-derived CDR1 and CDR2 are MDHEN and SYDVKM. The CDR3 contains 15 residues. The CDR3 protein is CASSYGDSRMGTQYF. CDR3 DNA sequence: TGTGCCAGCAGCTACGGGGACAGCAGAATGGGGACCCAGTACTTC.

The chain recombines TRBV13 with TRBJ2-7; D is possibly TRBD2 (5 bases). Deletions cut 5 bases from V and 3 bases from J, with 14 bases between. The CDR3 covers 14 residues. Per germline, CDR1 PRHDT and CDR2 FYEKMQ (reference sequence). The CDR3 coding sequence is TGTGCCAGCAGCGCCCGGAGGCCTCTCTACGAGCAGTACTTC. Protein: CASSARRPLYEQYF.

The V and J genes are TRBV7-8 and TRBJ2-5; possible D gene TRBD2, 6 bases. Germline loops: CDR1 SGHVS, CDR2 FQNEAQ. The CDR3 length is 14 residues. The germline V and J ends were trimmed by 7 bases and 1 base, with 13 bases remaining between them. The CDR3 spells CASNKGRGQETQYF. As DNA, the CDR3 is TGTGCCAGCAACAAGGGGCGGGGCCAAGAGACCCAGTACTTC.

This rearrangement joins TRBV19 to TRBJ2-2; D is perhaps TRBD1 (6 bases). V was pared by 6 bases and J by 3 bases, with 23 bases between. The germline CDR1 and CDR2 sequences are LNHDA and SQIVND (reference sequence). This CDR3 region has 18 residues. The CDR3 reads CASSTRMTGFFDTGELFF. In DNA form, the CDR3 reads TGTGCCAGTAGCACCCGGATGACAGGTTTCTTCGACACCGGGGAGCTGTTTTTT.

This CDR3 reads CASSSGTGRLETQYF. The CDR3, as DNA: TGTGCCAGCAGCTCCGGGACAGGGCGATTGGAGACCCAGTACTTC. V gene TRBV5-6 combines with J gene TRBJ2-5, with TRBD1 matching over 9 bases. Trimming took 3 bases from V and 5 from J; bases not matched to a gene: 8. Germline values: CDR1 SGHDT, CDR2 YYEEEE. This CDR3 contains 15 residues.

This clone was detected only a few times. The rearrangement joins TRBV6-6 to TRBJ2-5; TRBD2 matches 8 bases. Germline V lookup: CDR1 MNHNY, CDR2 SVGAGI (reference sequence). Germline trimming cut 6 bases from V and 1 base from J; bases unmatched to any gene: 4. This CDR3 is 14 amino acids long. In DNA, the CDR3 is TGTGCCAGCAGGGCCACTAGCGGCCAAGAGACCCAGTACTTC. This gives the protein CASRATSGQETQYF.

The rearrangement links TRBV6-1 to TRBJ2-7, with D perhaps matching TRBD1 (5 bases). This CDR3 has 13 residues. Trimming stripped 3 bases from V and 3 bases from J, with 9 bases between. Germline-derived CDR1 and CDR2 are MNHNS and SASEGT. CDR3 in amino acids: CASSEGQHYEQYF. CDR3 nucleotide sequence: TGTGCCAGCAGTGAGGGGCAGCACTACGAGCAGTACTTC.

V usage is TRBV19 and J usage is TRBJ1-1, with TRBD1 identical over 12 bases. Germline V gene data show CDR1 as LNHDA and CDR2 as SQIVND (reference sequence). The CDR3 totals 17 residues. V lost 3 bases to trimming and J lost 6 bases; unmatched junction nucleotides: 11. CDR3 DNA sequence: TGTGCCAGTAGTATGAGGGGACAGGGGGCGCGTAAGTCTGAAGCTTTCTTT. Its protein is CASSMRGQGARKSEAFF.

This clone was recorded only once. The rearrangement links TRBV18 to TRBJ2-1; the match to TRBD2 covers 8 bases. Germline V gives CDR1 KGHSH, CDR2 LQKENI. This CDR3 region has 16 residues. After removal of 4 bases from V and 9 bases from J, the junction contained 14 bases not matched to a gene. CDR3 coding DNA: TGTGCCAGCTCACTAAACGGAGCGGGAGTTGGGAGTGAGCAGTTCTTC. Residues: CASSLNGAGVGSEQFF.

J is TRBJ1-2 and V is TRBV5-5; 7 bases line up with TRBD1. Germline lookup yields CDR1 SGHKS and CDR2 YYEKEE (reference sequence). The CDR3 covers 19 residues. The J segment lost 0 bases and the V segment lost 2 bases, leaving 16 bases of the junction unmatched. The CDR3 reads CASSFSQGGGGPSNYGYTF. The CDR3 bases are TGTGCCAGCAGCTTTTCGCAAGGAGGGGGCGGTCCCTCTAACTATGGCTACACCTTC.

Here the CDR3 reads CAIRATGDQQRTEAFF. In DNA form, the CDR3 reads TGTGCCATCAGAGCCACAGGAGACCAACAGCGGACTGAAGCTTTCTTT. V usage is TRBV10-3 and J usage is TRBJ1-1; D is perhaps TRBD1 (5 bases). CDR3 length: 16 amino acids. Deletions cut 6 bases from V and 5 bases from J, with 22 bases between. Germline-derived CDR1 and CDR2 are ENHRY and SYGVKD.

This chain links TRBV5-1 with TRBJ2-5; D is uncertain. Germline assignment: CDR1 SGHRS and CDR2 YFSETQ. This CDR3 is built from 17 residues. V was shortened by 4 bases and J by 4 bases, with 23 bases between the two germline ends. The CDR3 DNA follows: TGCGCCAGCAGCCTTGTGTGGAGCATACCGGTGGGAGAGACCCAGTACTTC. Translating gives CASSLVWSIPVGETQYF.

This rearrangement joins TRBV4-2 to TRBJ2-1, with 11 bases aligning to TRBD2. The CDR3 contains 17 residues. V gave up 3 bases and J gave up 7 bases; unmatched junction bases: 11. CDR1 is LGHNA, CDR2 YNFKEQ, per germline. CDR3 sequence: CASSQAGGSGGGNEQFF. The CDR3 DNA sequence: TGTGCCAGCAGCCAGGCGGGAGGTAGCGGGGGGGGGAATGAGCAGTTCTTC.

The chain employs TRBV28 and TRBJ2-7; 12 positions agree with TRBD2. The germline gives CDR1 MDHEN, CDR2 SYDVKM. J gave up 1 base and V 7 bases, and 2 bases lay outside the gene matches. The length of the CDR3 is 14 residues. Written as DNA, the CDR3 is TGTGCCAGCATGACTAGCGGGAGTTCCTACGAGCAGTACTTC. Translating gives CASMTSGSSYEQYF.

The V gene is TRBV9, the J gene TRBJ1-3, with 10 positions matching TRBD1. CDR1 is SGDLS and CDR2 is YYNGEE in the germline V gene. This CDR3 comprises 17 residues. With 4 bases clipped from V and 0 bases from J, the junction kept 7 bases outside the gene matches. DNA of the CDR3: TGTGCCAGCAGCCTCTGGGACAGGGGTGGCTCTGGAAACACCATATATTTT. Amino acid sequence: CASSLWDRGGSGNTIYF.

CDR3 sequence reads: CASSNPAGQPQHF. The DNA for the CDR3 is TGTGCCAGTAGTAACCCCGCCGGTCAGCCCCAGCATTTT. The rearrangement joins TRBV19 to TRBJ1-5; D is undetermined. There are 13 residues in the CDR3. The V end lost 4 bases, the J end lost 6 bases, and 10 bases lay between the germline ends. Germline V gene lookup returns CDR1 LNHDA and CDR2 SQIVND (reference sequence). Filled out from reference TRBV19 and TRBJ1-5, the complete variable domain reads DGGITQSPKYLFRKEGQNVTLSCEQNLNHDAMYWYRQDPGQGLRLIYYSQIVNDFQKGDIAEGYSVSREKKESFPLTVTSAQKNPTAFYLCASSNPAGQPQHFGDGTRLSIL.

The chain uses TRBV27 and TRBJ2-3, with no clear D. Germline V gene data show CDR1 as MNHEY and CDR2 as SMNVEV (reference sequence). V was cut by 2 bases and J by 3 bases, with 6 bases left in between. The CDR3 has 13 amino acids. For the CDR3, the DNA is TGTGCCAGCAGTTTAAAGGGAACAGATACGCAGTATTTT. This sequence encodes CASSLKGTDTQYF.